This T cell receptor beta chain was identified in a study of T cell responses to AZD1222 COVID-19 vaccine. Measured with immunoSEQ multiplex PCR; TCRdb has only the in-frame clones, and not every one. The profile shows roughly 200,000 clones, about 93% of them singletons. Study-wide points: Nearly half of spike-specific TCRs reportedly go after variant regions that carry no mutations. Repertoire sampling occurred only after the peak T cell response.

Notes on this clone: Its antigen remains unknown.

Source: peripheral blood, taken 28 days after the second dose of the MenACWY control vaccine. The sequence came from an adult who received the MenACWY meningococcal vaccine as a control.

The CDR3 DNA reads as TGTGCCAGCATCAGGGACGGACGCACCGGGGAGCTGTTTTTT. Translated, it gives CASIRDGRTGELFF. The V and J genes are TRBV2 and TRBJ2-2, with D possibly being TRBD1 or TRBD2 (5 bases each). Between the trimmed V and J ends, which lost 7 bases and 4 bases, there was a span of 13 bases. The CDR3 is made up of 14 amino acids. Germline CDR1 SNHLY, CDR2 FYNNEI.